This T cell receptor (beta chain) is from a study of shared clonotypes between healthy human individuals. Study-level findings and limits: Read depth was anticipated to influence clonotype sharing among donors. It was the non-shared clonotypes that had lower generation probabilities than clonotypes shared by all four donors. Rarefaction gave evidence that sorted-subset sequencing remained incomplete despite large depth.

J lost 6 bases, V lost 1 base, and 1 base had no gene match. This CDR3 region has 15 residues. Germline V lookup: CDR1 SGHTA, CDR2 FQGNSA. The authors' processing: Filtering of immunoSEQ junctional sequences could not match full-length read filtering. The data were produced by immunoSEQ multiplex PCR, yet TCRdb's version contains in-frame clones alone and is incomplete. Clone size and the V and J calls come from that table; the DNA yielded D and trimming. The top ten hold roughly 1.8% of the sample, which has 600,000 to 800,000 clones, approximately 72% seen once. Concerning this clone itself: The antigen is not known.

This TCR came from a woman in her twenties or thirties in good health. The V and J genes are TRBV7-2 and TRBJ2-2, with 11 bases that match TRBD2. The specimen was memory CD4+ T cells sorted from blood. Subset here: CD45RA-negative fraction. CDR3 sequence reads: CASSLVAGGPGELFF. CDR3 bases: TGTGCCAGCAGCTTAGTAGCGGGAGGGCCCGGGGAGCTGTTTTTT.